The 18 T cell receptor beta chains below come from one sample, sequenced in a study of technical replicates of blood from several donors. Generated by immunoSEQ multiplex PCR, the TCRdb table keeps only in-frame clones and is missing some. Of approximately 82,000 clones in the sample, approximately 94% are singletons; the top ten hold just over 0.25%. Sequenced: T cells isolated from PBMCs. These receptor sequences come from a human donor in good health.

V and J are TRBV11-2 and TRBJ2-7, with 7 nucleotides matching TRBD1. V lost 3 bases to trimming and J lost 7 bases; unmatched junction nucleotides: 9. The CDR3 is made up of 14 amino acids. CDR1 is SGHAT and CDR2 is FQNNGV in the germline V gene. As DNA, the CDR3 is TGTGCCAGCAGCTTCGACAGGGCACTGGGAGAGCAGTACTTC. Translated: CASSFDRALGEQYF. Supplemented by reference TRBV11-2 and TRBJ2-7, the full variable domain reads EAGVAQSPRYKIIEKRQSVAFWCNPISGHATLYWYQQILGQGPKLLIQFQNNGVVDDSQLPKDRFSAERLKGVDSTLKIQPAKLEDSAVYLCASSFDRALGEQYFGPGTRLTVT.

The CDR3, as DNA: TGTGCCAGGGGAGGACAGGAGGGGTGGCCCGTTACTTTAGCCAAAAACATTCAGTACTTC. Translation: CARGGQEGWPVTLAKNIQYF. V is TRBV6-9 and J is TRBJ2-4; possibly TRBD1 for D (7 bases). Per germline, CDR1 MNHGY and CDR2 SVAAGI. Trimming left V 9 bases short and J 0 bases short, with 30 bases between. The CDR3 is 20 residues long.

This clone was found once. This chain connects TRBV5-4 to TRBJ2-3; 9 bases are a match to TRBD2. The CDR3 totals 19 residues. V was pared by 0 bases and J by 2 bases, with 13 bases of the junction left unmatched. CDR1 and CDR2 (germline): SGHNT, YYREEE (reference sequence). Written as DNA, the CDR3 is TGTGCCAGCAGCTTGGTGGCGAGCGGGGGGACGGGAAACACAGATACGCAGTATTTT. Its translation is CASSLVASGGTGNTDTQYF.

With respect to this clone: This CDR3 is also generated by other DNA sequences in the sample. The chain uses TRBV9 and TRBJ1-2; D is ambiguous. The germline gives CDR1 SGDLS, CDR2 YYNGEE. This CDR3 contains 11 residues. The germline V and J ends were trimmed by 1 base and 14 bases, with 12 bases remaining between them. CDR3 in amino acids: CASSVLNSDTF. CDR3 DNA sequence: TGTGCCAGCAGCGTACTAAACTCTGATACCTTC.

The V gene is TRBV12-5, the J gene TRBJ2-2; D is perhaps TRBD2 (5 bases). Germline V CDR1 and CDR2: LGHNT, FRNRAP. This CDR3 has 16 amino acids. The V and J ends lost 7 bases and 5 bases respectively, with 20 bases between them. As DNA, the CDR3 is TGTGCTAGTGCTCAGGATGGCGGGTCAAGGACCGGGGAGCTGTTTTTT. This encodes CASAQDGGSRTGELFF.

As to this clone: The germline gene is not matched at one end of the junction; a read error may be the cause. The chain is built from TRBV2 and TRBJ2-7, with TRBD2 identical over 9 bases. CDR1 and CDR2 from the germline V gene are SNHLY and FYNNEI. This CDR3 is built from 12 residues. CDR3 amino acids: CASTRRTSEPYF. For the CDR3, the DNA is TGTGCCAGCACCCGACGGACTAGCGAGCCGTACTTC.

The CDR3 DNA sequence: TGTGCCATCAGCCGGGACAGGAACCTCTATGGCTACACCTTC. Translating it yields CAISRDRNLYGYTF. The V and J genes are TRBV10-3 and TRBJ1-2; TRBD1 aligns across 8 bases. From germline, CDR1 is ENHRY and CDR2 SYGVKD. V lost 6 bases, J lost 4 bases, and 7 bases stayed unmatched. The CDR3 has 14 amino acids.

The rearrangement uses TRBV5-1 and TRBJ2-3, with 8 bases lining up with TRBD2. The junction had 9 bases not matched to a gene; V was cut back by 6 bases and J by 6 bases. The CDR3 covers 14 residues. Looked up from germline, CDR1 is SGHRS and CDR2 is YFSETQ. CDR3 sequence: CASKAPGGGDTQYF. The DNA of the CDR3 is TGCGCCAGCAAGGCCCCGGGAGGGGGGGATACGCAGTATTTT. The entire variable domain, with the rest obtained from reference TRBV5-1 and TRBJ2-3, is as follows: KAGVTQTPRYLIKTRGQQVTLSCSPISGHRSVSWYQQTPGQGLQFLFEYFSETQRNKGNFPGRFSGRQFSNSRSEMNVSTLELGDSALYLCASKAPGGGDTQYFGPGTRLTVL.

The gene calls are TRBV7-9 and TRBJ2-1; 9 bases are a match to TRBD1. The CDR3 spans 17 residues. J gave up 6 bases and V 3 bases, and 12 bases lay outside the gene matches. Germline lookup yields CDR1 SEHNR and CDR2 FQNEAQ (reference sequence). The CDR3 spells CASSFGIQGALSNEQFF. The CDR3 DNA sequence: TGTGCCAGCAGCTTCGGGATACAGGGGGCGTTATCCAATGAGCAGTTCTTC.

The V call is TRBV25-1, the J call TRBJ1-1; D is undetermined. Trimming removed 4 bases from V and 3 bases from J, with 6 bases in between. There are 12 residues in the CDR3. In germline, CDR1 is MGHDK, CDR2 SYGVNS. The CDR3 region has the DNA TGTGCCAGCAGTGCACGGGACACTGAAGCTTTCTTT. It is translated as CASSARDTEAFF.

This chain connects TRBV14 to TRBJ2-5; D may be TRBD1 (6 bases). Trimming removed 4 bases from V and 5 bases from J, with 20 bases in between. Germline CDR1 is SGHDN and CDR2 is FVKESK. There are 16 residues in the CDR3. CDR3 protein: CASSPRRGSGGETQYF. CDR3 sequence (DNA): TGTGCCAGCAGCCCACGTAGGGGGAGCGGCGGTGAGACCCAGTACTTC.

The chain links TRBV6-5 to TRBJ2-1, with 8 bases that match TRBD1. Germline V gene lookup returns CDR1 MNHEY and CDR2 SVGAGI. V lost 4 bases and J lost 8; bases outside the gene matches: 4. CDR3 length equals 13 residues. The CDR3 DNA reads TGTGCCAGCAGTTTCAGGGGGCTGGATGAGCAGTTCTTC. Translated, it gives CASSFRGLDEQFF.

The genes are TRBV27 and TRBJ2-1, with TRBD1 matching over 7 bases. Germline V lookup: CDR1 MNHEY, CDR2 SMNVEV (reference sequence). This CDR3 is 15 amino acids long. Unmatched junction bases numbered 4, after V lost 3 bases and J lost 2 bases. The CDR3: CASSLGQLTYNEQFF. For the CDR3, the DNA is TGTGCCAGCAGTTTGGGACAGCTGACCTACAATGAGCAGTTCTTC.

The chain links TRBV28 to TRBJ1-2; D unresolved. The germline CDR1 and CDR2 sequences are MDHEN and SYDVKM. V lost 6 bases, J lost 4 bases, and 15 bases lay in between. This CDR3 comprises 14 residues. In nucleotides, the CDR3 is TGTGCCAGCAGCGACGTAACAGTATCCTATGGCTACACCTTC. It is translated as CASSDVTVSYGYTF.

The CDR3 DNA sequence: TGTGCCAGCAGCTTAAGGGCGGGGGGAGCTTCAGATACGCAGTATTTT. It is translated as CASSLRAGGASDTQYF. This chain connects TRBV11-3 to TRBJ2-3; 8 bases align to TRBD2. Trimming took 2 bases from V and 4 from J; bases not matched to a gene: 8. CDR1 SGHNT and CDR2 YENEEA come from the germline V gene. CDR3 length equals 16 residues.

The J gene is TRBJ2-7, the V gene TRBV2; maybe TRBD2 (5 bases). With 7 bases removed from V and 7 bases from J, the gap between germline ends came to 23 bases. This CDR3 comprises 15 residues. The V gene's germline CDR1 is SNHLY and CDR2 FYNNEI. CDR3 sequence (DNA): TGTGCCAGCACCAGCGGAGACCCTATTATGAAAGAGCAGTACTTC. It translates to CASTSGDPIMKEQYF.

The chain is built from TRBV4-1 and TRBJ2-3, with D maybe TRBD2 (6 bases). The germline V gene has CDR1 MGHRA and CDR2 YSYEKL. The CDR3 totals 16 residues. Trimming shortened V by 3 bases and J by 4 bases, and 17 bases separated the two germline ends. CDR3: CASSHLPGGVSDTQYF. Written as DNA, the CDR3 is TGCGCCAGCAGCCATCTACCTGGAGGGGTTTCAGATACGCAGTATTTT.

Written as DNA, the CDR3 is TGTGCCAGCAGCCCGACAGGGTTTAAGGAAAAACTGTTTTTT. This translates into CASSPTGFKEKLFF. The chain joins TRBV5-6 to TRBJ1-4; 7 bases align to TRBD1. The V segment lost 4 bases and the J segment 8 bases; nucleotides outside the gene matches: 8. The CDR3 is 14 residues long. Germline CDR1 and CDR2: SGHDT and YYEEEE.